This TCR beta chain was captured in a study of T cells in localized non-small cell lung cancer. Study findings and constraints: Longer survival (overall) was linked to higher T cell density in blood. The study found T cell clonality highest in uninvolved adjacent lung, above tumor.

Remarks on this clone: The antigen remains unidentified.

The table came from immunoSEQ multiplex PCR; TCRdb's copy has only in-frame clones and leaves some out. Altogether under 3,000 clones are present, approximately 25% being singletons, with the ten largest covering over 15%. The CDR3 consists of 14 residues. CDR1 and CDR2 from the germline V gene are MNHGY and SAAAGT. V was trimmed by 0 bases and J by 7 bases, leaving 13 bases between them. The chain has TRBV6-8 and TRBJ2-7, with D tentatively TRBD2 (6 bases). The input for sequencing was lung tumor tissue, taken before any cancer treatment. This sequence was found in a woman aged 40 to 75 with stage II lung adenocarcinoma. The CDR3 region is CASSYSYGGQEQYF. In DNA form, the CDR3 reads TGTGCCAGCAGTTACTCCTACGGGGGTCAGGAGCAGTACTTC.